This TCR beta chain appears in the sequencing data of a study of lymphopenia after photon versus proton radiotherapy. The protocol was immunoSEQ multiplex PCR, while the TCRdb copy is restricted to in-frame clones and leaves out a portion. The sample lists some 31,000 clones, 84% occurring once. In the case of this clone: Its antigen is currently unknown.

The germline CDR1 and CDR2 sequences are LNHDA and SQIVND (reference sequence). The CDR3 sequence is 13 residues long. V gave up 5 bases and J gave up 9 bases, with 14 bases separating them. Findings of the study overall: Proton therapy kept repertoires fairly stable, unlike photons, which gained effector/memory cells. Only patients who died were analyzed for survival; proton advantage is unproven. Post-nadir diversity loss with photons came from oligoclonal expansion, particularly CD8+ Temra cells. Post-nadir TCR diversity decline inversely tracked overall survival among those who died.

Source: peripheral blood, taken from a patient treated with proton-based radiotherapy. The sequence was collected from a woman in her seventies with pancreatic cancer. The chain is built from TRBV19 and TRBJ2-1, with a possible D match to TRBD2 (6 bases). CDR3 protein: CASSSPGGIEQFF. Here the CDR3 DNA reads TGTGCCAGTAGTTCCCCCGGGGGAATTGAGCAGTTCTTC.